This is a list of T cell receptor beta chains from one sample in a study of post-analysis software for immune sequencing data. TCRdb re-analysed the PCR reads in MiXCR, keeping a single row per CDR3 protein. The data show more than 500,000 distinct CDR3 sequences, roughly 34% seen once. The sample comprised blood. The receptors stem from a girl aged 2 to 17 with multiple sclerosis. Each CDR3 is given with its conserved first and last residue. D genes are given only for firm matches. Size tells how often a clone was seen (once, few, many) or the class of an expanded clone, and some rows leave it out.

clone_size d_call j_call v_call cdr3_aa cdr3_nt
. . TRBJ2-7 TRBV5-1 CASSLEAEQYF TGCGCCAGCAGCTTGGAGGCCGAGCAGTACTTC
few TRBD2 TRBJ2-7 TRBV12-3/TRBV12-4 CASPMGGSSYEQYF TGTGCCAGCCCCATGGGCGGGAGCTCCTACGAGCAGTACTTC
. . TRBJ1-1 TRBV6-5 CASSYSRRGNTEAFF TGTGCCAGCAGTTACTCTCGGAGGGGGAACACTGAAGCTTTCTTT
few . TRBJ1-5 TRBV7-9 CASSPSMGNQPQHF TGTGCCAGCAGTCCTTCGATGGGCAATCAGCCCCAGCATTTT
. TRBD2 TRBJ2-5 TRBV20-1 CSARVSGAQETQYF TGCAGTGCTAGAGTCAGCGGGGCGCAAGAGACCCAGTACTTC
. . TRBJ2-5 TRBV5-1 CASSFQLETQYF TGCGCCAGCAGCTTTCAGTTAGAGACCCAGTACTTC
. . TRBJ1-4 TRBV7-6 CASSLDLQTPTNEKLFF TGTGCCAGCAGCTTAGATCTTCAAACCCCCACTAATGAAAAACTGTTTTTT
. . TRBJ1-1 TRBV5-1 CASSLDRGPMNTEAFF TGCGCCAGCAGCTTGGATCGGGGTCCGATGAACACTGAAGCTTTCTTT
few . TRBJ1-2 TRBV12-3/TRBV12-4 CASILIGGGGYTF TGTGCCAGCATCCTTATTGGGGGTGGTGGCTACACCTTC
. . TRBJ1-1 TRBV7-9 CASSSDSGRPEAFF TGTGCCAGCAGCTCCGACAGTGGGAGGCCTGAAGCTTTCTTT